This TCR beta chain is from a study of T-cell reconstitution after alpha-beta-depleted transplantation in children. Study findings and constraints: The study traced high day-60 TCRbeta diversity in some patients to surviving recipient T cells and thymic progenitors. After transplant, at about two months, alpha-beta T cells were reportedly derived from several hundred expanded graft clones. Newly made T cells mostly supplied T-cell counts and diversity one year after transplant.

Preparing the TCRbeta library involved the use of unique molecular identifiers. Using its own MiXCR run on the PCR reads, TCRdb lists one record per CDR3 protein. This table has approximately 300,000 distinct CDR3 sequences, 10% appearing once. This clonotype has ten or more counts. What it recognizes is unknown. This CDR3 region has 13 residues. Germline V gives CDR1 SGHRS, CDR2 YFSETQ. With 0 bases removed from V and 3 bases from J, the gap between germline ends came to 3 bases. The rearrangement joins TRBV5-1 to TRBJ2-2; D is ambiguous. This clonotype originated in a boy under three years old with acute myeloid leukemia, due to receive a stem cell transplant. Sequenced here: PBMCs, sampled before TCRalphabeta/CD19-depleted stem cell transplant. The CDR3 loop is CASSLAYTGELFF. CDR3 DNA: TGCGCCAGCAGCTTGGCGTACACCGGGGAGCTGTTTTTT.